This TCR beta chain was recorded in a study of blood T cell repertoires in COVID-19. Study at large: From the United States, Italy and Spain came samples of acute and convalescent COVID-19. The cDNA or gDNA used as material had been derived from T cells, B-cell-depleted T cells, or PBMCs.

In the original analysis: The assay estimated nucleated cells by amplifying reference gene primers. Libraries were prepared by immunoSEQ multiplex PCR; TCRdb keeps only in-frame clonotypes and omits some of them. The DNA gave D and trimming, while V, J and clone size come from that table. In the table there are roughly 85,000 clones, approximately 90% of which are singletons. In germline, CDR1 is SQVTM, CDR2 ANQGSEA. CDR3 length equals 15 residues. The J segment lost 1 base and the V segment lost 4 bases, leaving 5 bases of the junction unmatched. The sequence was obtained from a man aged 45 to 65 with active or convalescent COVID-19. This chain uses TRBV29-1 with TRBJ2-1; 9 bases are a match to TRBD2. The material sequenced was peripheral blood. In DNA, the CDR3 is TGCAGCGTTGTTAGCGGGAGTTTGTCCTACAATGAGCAGTTCTTC. This translates into CSVVSGSLSYNEQFF.